These 13 T cell receptor beta chains were sequenced from one sample in a study of Ad26.COV2.S vaccination and SARS-CoV-2 variants. Clones were read by immunoSEQ multiplex PCR, and TCRdb kept only the in-frame ones, dropping some. Altogether hundreds of thousands of clones are present, 89% being singletons, with the ten largest covering about 1.5%. Treatment reported: roughly 20 received Ad26.COV2.S at low or high dose, single or two shots; a few received placebo; per-sample allocation not given. On day 63 after the first injection, vaccine and placebo recipients gave samples. The sequencing used peripheral blood, collected in a trial of Ad26.COV2.S vaccine versus placebo. The receptors derive from a person between 18 and 65 years old who received the Ad26.COV2.S COVID-19 vaccine or a placebo.

On this clone: Other DNA sequences within the sample encode an identical CDR3. The gene calls are TRBV29-1 and TRBJ1-1; no firm D call. The CDR3 runs 13 residues. Germline loops: CDR1 SQVTM, CDR2 ANQGSEA. Trimming left V 3 bases short and J 0 bases short, with 8 bases between. The DNA of the CDR3 is TGCAGCGTTGAGGGCAGACTGAACACTGAAGCTTTCTTT. Translation gives CSVEGRLNTEAFF.

V and J are TRBV7-9 and TRBJ2-1, with 11 bases lining up with TRBD2. Per germline, CDR1 SEHNR and CDR2 FQNEAQ (reference sequence). V gave up 4 bases and J gave up 4 bases; unmatched junction bases: 3. The CDR3 spans 15 residues. The CDR3 DNA reads TGTGCCAGCAGCTCGACTAGCGGGGAGTACAATGAGCAGTTCTTC. Its translation is CASSSTSGEYNEQFF.

The V call is TRBV9, the J call TRBJ2-5; D is uncertain. The CDR3 runs to 13 residues. The germline gives CDR1 SGDLS, CDR2 YYNGEE. With 0 bases removed from V and 3 bases from J, the gap between germline ends came to 6 bases. The CDR3 sequence: CASSVGREETQYF. CDR3 sequence (DNA): TGTGCCAGCAGCGTAGGGAGAGAAGAGACCCAGTACTTC.

The genes are TRBV4-2 and TRBJ2-3; D is possibly TRBD2 (5 bases). The CDR3 contains 17 residues. Germline V gene lookup returns CDR1 LGHNA and CDR2 YNFKEQ. The ends were cut back, 1 base at V and 1 base at J, with 15 bases in the middle. CDR3 residues: CASSQASEAGGTDTQYF. DNA of the CDR3: TGTGCCAGCAGCCAAGCTTCAGAGGCCGGGGGCACAGATACGCAGTATTTT.

In this sample, this clone turned up a few times. This sample also contains other DNA sequences that code for the same CDR3. The chain joins TRBV30 to TRBJ2-7; 7 bases line up with TRBD2. The J segment lost 0 bases and the V segment lost 0 bases, leaving 2 bases of the junction unmatched. The germline V gene has CDR1 GTSNPN and CDR2 SVGIG (reference sequence). This CDR3 has 14 residues. DNA for the CDR3: TGTGCCTGGAGTGTTGGCGGGAGCTCCTACGAGCAGTACTTC. It is translated as CAWSVGGSSYEQYF.

The chain couples TRBV7-3 to TRBJ2-3; the D gene is possibly TRBD2 (6 bases). The CDR3 is 15 amino acids. Trimming cost V 5 bases and J 0 bases, with 12 bases left between them. Looked up from germline, CDR1 is SGHTA and CDR2 is FQGTGA. This chain's CDR3 is CASSNVGGSTDTQYF. In DNA, the CDR3 is TGTGCCAGCAGCAATGTTGGGGGGAGCACAGATACGCAGTATTTT.

The chain recombines TRBV5-1 with TRBJ2-3, with TRBD2 identical over 8 bases. V lost 7 bases, J lost 4 bases, and 8 bases stayed unmatched. Germline values: CDR1 SGHRS, CDR2 YFSETQ. The CDR3 contains 14 residues. In nucleotides, the CDR3 is TGCGCCAGCTTAGCGGGACCCGTATCAGATACGCAGTATTTT. This translates into CASLAGPVSDTQYF.

This chain connects TRBV24-1 to TRBJ2-1; TRBD2 might be the D (5 bases). CDR1 KGHDR and CDR2 SFDVKD come from the germline V gene. CDR3 length: 14 residues. With 4 bases removed from V and 12 bases from J, the gap between germline ends came to 18 bases. DNA for the CDR3: TGTGCCACCAGTGACCTCCTCGAGGGCTCGGGGCAGTTCTTC. It is translated as CATSDLLEGSGQFF.

The gene calls are TRBV7-2 and TRBJ2-3; 9 bases fit TRBD2. CDR1 and CDR2 from the germline V gene are SGHTA and FQGNSA. J gave up 0 bases and V 5 bases, and 3 bases lay outside the gene matches. There are 15 residues in the CDR3. DNA of the CDR3: TGTGCCAGCAGCCCTCTAGCGGGAAGCACAGATACGCAGTATTTT. It translates to CASSPLAGSTDTQYF.

The chain is built from TRBV10-2 and TRBJ2-2; 12 positions agree with TRBD2. The CDR3 extends over 16 amino acids. The germline V gene encodes CDR1 WSHSY and CDR2 SAAADI. V trimming: 5 bases; J trimming: 4 bases; junction bases outside the gene matches: 5. CDR3 coding DNA: TGCGCCAGCAGTCGGACTAGCGGGGTCGGCACCGGGGAGCTGTTTTTT. This encodes CASSRTSGVGTGELFF.

This clone is a singleton in its sample. The V call is TRBV29-1, the J call TRBJ2-1; 10 bases fit TRBD2. V lost 8 bases and J lost 2; bases outside the gene matches: 3. This CDR3 region has 13 residues. Per the germline V gene, CDR1 is SQVTM and CDR2 is ANQGSEA. CDR3 region: CSTSGNPYNEQFF. The CDR3 bases are TGCAGCACTAGCGGGAACCCCTACAATGAGCAGTTCTTC.

This clone was seen just once. The chain employs TRBV30 and TRBJ1-5; maybe TRBD1 (6 bases). V lost 3 bases, J lost 4 bases, and 19 bases lay in between. Germline V CDR1 and CDR2: GTSNPN, SVGIG (reference sequence). This CDR3 spans 16 amino acids. CDR3 sequence: CAWSVVPGTPNQPQHF. CDR3 bases: TGTGCCTGGAGCGTCGTACCCGGGACACCAAATCAGCCCCAGCATTTT.

The CDR3 bases are TGTGCCAGCAGCGAAACAACAGATCAGCCCCAGCATTTT. This translates into CASSETTDQPQHF. The chain is built from TRBV9 and TRBJ1-5; D is unclear. The CDR3 runs 13 residues. Trimming removed 3 bases from V and 5 bases from J, with 9 bases in between. Germline V gene sequence: CDR1 SGDLS, CDR2 YYNGEE.